The clone carrying this TCR beta chain was counted many times. What it binds is not known. Germline values: CDR1 SGHTA, CDR2 FQGNSA. CDR3 length: 11 residues. V gave up 2 bases and J gave up 11 bases, with 6 bases separating them. The sample comes from a study of T cell repertoires in cytomegalovirus infection. TCRdb independently ran MiXCR on the reads; one entry per CDR3 protein. The sample has roughly 700,000 distinct CDR3 sequences, about 30% seen once. This clonotype originated in a human donor in good health (CMV status not recorded). Some clones in this sample may be carry-over from other donors' samples. The genes are TRBV7-2 and TRBJ1-4; unclear D gene. Specimen: cultured PBMCs, collected from culture after CMV antigen stimulation. CDR3: CASSLTDKLFF. The CDR3 coding sequence is TGTGCCAGCAGCTTAACTGATAAACTGTTTTTT.